This TCR beta chain appears in the sequencing data of a study of T cells in Graves' hyperthyroidism and ophthalmopathy. Findings of the study overall: Blood also held most thyroid clonotypes expanded beyond 0.001.

This clonotype was observed a single time. Its target is unknown. Amplified regions were TCR beta CDR3 sequences from RNA transcripts. Initially, a first-round RT-PCR of the TCR CDR3 employed the HTBI primer set. TCRdb recomputed calls from the multiplex PCR reads with MiXCR, one row per CDR3 protein. The table shows under 350,000 distinct CDR3 sequences, with 12% to 15% occurring only once. Germline V CDR1 and CDR2: LNHDA, SQIVND (reference sequence). This CDR3 contains 15 residues. Germline trimming cut 5 bases from V and 5 bases from J; bases unmatched to any gene: 4. This clonotype was obtained from a woman in her forties with Graves' hyperthyroidism. The J gene is TRBJ2-1, the V gene TRBV19; TRBD2 matches 12 bases. The sample comprised blood. The CDR3 here is CASSAGTSGHNEQFF. The CDR3 DNA reads TGTGCCAGTAGTGCCGGGACTAGCGGGCACAATGAGCAGTTCTTC.